The present TCR beta chain was sequenced within a study of cytomegalovirus exposure and HLA in healthy donors. Whole-study findings and limits: The study found most TCR sequences rare, yet found some public TCRs in many donors. The tendency of first-cohort TCR clusters to co-occur in the roughly 110 validation repertoires was the finding of a later analysis.

With regard to this clone: The target antigen is unknown.

Some clones are missing from TCRdb's copy, which holds only in-frame ones; the method was immunoSEQ multiplex PCR. The data contain about 260,000 clones, 90% of them singletons. The study drew the donors from its roughly 110-subject validation cohort, separate from the approximately 700-subject first cohort. Germline loops: CDR1 MNHEY, CDR2 SVGAGI. V was shortened by 0 bases and J by 8 bases, with 13 bases between the two germline ends. The CDR3 contains 15 residues. Specimen: PBMCs. The rearrangement uses TRBV6-5 and TRBJ1-4, with D perhaps matching TRBD1 (6 bases). The source of this sequence is a woman aged 25 to 39 in good health and CMV-seronegative. This CDR3 reads CASSYSRQVGEKLFF. CDR3 nucleotide sequence: TGTGCCAGCAGTTACTCTCGACAGGTCGGAGAAAAACTGTTTTTT.